Following are 9 T cell receptor beta chains from one sample sequenced in a study of cytotoxic CD8 clonotypes in ibrutinib-treated CLL. Sequencing was performed with immunoSEQ multiplex PCR; in TCRdb, only in-frame clones are kept and a portion is missing. The sample lists around 140,000 clones, roughly 76% occurring once. The specimen was PBMCs, collected after 24 months of ibrutinib treatment. The receptor source for this set is a human donor with chronic lymphocytic leukemia.

V and J are TRBV5-8 and TRBJ2-5; D may match TRBD1 or TRBD2 (5 bases each). Trimming shortened V by 4 bases and J by 5 bases, and 18 bases separated the two germline ends. The germline gives CDR1 SGHTS, CDR2 YDEGEE. The CDR3 spans 15 residues. Written as DNA, the CDR3 is TGTGCCAGCAGCCCCTCGGGGCAGGTGGGGGAGACCCAGTACTTC. It specifies CASSPSGQVGETQYF.

The chain recombines TRBV5-1 with TRBJ1-4; a weak D match, TRBD1 (5 bases). CDR3 length equals 17 residues. Trimming pared 0 bases from V and 7 bases from J, leaving 19 bases between. Germline V gene data show CDR1 as SGHRS and CDR2 as YFSETQ. The CDR3 loop reads CASSLVWDPGFGEKLFF. CDR3 in DNA: TGCGCCAGCAGCTTGGTCTGGGACCCCGGGTTCGGTGAAAAACTGTTTTTT.

The sample holds a few counts of this clone. This sequence joins TRBV4-3 and TRBJ2-2; D uncertain. The CDR3 is 14 amino acids. Trimming pared 4 bases from V and 0 bases from J, leaving 6 bases between. The germline V gene encodes CDR1 LGHNA and CDR2 YSLEER. CDR3 sequence reads: CASSPGSNTGELFF. The CDR3 DNA follows: TGCGCCAGCAGCCCCGGTTCGAACACCGGGGAGCTGTTTTTT.

The rearrangement joins TRBV27 to TRBJ2-1; 8 bases align to TRBD2. Germline assignment: CDR1 MNHEY and CDR2 SMNVEV (reference sequence). The J segment lost 5 bases and the V segment lost 7 bases, leaving 10 bases of the junction unmatched. The CDR3 has 15 residues. CDR3 DNA sequence: TGTGCCAGCACCCCAGCGGGGGCCCAAAACAATGAGCAGTTCTTC. Residues: CASTPAGAQNNEQFF.

This clone was seen only a few times. J is TRBJ2-5 and V is TRBV7-9, with 7 bases that match TRBD1. The CDR3 sequence is 13 residues long. With 5 bases clipped from V and 5 bases from J, the junction kept 5 bases outside the gene matches. Germline CDR1 and CDR2: SEHNR and FQNEAQ (reference sequence). The CDR3 here is CASSHRGGETQYF. In DNA, the CDR3 is TGTGCCAGCAGCCACAGGGGTGGCGAGACCCAGTACTTC.

This chain uses TRBV2 with TRBJ2-7, with TRBD1 matching over 7 bases. V shed 6 bases and J 5 bases; nucleotides not matched to a gene: 7. The CDR3 spans 13 residues. CDR1 SNHLY and CDR2 FYNNEI come from the germline V gene. The CDR3 nucleotides read TGTGCCAGCAGGACAGGGTCTATCCACGAGCAGTACTTC. It translates to CASRTGSIHEQYF.

The chain carries TRBV6-1 and TRBJ1-2; 7 positions agree with TRBD1. Germline V gives CDR1 MNHNS, CDR2 SASEGT. The CDR3 has 13 residues. J was trimmed by 3 bases and V by 6 bases; bases with no gene match: 4. The CDR3 reads CASRKGTDYGYTF. The CDR3 DNA reads TGTGCCAGCAGGAAAGGGACAGACTATGGCTACACCTTC.

This clone was counted between two and nine times. The V call is TRBV25-1, the J call TRBJ1-2; 8 positions match TRBD1. This CDR3 has 15 amino acids. The germline gives CDR1 MGHDK, CDR2 SYGVNS. J lost 1 base, V lost 4 bases, and 5 bases had no gene match. CDR3 loop: CASSGTGGVNYGYTF. The CDR3, as DNA: TGTGCCAGCAGTGGTACAGGGGGTGTTAACTATGGCTACACCTTC.

CDR3 sequence: CAIAQLAGAYNEQFF. CDR3 bases: TGTGCCATCGCCCAGCTGGCGGGGGCTTACAATGAGCAGTTCTTC. The chain joins TRBV10-3 to TRBJ2-1, with D perhaps matching TRBD2 (7 bases). Between the trimmed V and J ends, which lost 8 bases and 4 bases, there was a span of 18 bases. CDR3 size: 15 residues. Germline-derived CDR1 and CDR2 are ENHRY and SYGVKD.